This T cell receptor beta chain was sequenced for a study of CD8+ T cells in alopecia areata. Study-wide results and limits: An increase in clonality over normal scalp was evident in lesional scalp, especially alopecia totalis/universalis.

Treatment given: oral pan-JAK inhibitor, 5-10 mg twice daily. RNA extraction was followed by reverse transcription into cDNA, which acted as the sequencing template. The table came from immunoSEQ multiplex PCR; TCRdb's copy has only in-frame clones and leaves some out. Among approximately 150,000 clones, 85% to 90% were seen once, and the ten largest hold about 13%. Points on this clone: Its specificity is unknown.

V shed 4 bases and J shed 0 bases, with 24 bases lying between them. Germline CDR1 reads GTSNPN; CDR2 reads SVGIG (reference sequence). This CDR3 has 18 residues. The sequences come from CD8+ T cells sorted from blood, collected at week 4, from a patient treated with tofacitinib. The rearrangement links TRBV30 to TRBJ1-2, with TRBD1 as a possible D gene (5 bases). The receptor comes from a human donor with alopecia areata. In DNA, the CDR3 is TGTGCCTGGATGACGGATGGTCGGGACGGTACAGCTAACTATGGCTACACCTTC. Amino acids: CAWMTDGRDGTANYGYTF.